These 3 T cell receptor beta chains share one sample of origin, sequenced in a study of T cells in Graves' hyperthyroidism and ophthalmopathy. The CDR3 regions of TCR beta were amplified from RNA transcripts. Primed by the HTBI set, a first-round RT-PCR was run on the TCR CDR3. Using its own MiXCR run on the multiplex PCR reads, TCRdb lists one record per CDR3 protein. The table has 350,000 or so distinct CDR3 sequences, 21% seen once. Material for sequencing was blood. Receptors were obtained from a woman aged 50 to 60 with Graves' hyperthyroidism.

The rearrangement links TRBV4-2 to TRBJ1-5; D unresolved. The CDR3 spans 15 residues. Between the trimmed V and J ends, which lost 0 bases and 8 bases, there was a span of 14 bases. CDR1 is LGHNA, CDR2 YNFKEQ, per germline. This chain's CDR3 is CASSQERAPSKPQHF. The CDR3 DNA sequence: TGTGCCAGCAGCCAAGAGAGGGCCCCATCCAAGCCCCAGCATTTT.

Only a few counts were recorded for this clonotype. The genes are TRBV3-1 and TRBJ1-3; maybe TRBD1 (5 bases). Trimming pared 1 base from V and 0 bases from J, leaving 10 bases between. From germline, CDR1 is LGHDT and CDR2 YNNKEL (reference sequence). The CDR3 extends over 16 amino acids. CDR3 region: CASSQVTGISGNTIYF. The CDR3 DNA reads as TGTGCCAGCAGCCAAGTTACAGGTATCTCTGGAAACACCATATATTTT.

In this sample, this clonotype turned up many times. V is TRBV30 and J is TRBJ1-1, with D maybe TRBD1 (6 bases). V was clipped by 3 bases and J by 1 base, with 12 bases between them. CDR3 length equals 14 residues. Germline CDR1 GTSNPN, CDR2 SVGIG (reference sequence). The CDR3 loop is CAWRLDSQNTEAFF. Here the CDR3 DNA reads TGTGCCTGGAGGTTGGACAGCCAGAACACTGAAGCTTTCTTT. Variable domain in full (rest from reference TRBV30 and TRBJ1-1): SQTIHQWPATLVQPVGSPLSLECTVEGTSNPNLYWYRQAAGRGLQLLFYSVGIGQISSEVPQNLSASRPQDRQFILSSKKLLLSDSGFYLCAWRLDSQNTEAFFGQGTRLTVV.